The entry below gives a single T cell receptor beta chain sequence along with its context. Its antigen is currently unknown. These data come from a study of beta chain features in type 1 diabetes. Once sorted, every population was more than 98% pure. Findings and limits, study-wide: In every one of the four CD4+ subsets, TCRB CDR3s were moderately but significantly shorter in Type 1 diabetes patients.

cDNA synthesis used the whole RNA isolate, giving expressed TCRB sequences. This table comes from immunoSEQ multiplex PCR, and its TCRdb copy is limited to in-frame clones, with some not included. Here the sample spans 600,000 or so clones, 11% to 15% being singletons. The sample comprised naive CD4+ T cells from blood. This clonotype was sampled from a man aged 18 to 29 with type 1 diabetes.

The CDR3 sequence: CAWRLLLNTEAFF. CDR3 in DNA: TGTGCCTGGAGGTTGTTATTGAACACTGAAGCTTTCTTT. The V call is TRBV30, the J call TRBJ1-1; D not resolved. Per germline, CDR1 GTSNPN and CDR2 SVGIG (reference sequence). V lost 3 bases and J lost 0, with 8 bases in between. The CDR3 covers 13 residues.